The 31 T cell receptor beta chains below were found in one sample sequenced in a study of OX40 agonist ivuxolimab in advanced cancers. Some clones are missing from TCRdb's copy, which holds only in-frame ones; the method was immunoSEQ multiplex PCR. Of 80,000 or so clones in the sample, 84% were seen once. Sequencing was performed on CD4+ or CD8+ T cells sorted from blood, taken in a trial of the OX40 agonist ivuxolimab. Receptors were obtained from an adult with an advanced solid tumor such as melanoma, head and neck, liver or kidney cancer.

This clone was detected only a few times. The same CDR3 also results from other DNA sequences found in this sample. V gene TRBV7-3 combines with J gene TRBJ1-1; unclear D gene. This CDR3 region has 13 residues. Trimming removed 1 base at V and 0 bases at J, with 3 bases between. Germline V lookup: CDR1 SGHTA, CDR2 FQGTGA. CDR3 amino acids: CASSLRMNTEAFF. The CDR3 region has the DNA TGTGCCAGCAGCTTAAGGATGAACACTGAAGCTTTCTTT. Together with reference TRBV7-3 and TRBJ1-1, the CDR3 gives the full variable domain: GAGVSQTPSNKVTEKGKYVELRCDPISGHTALYWYRQSLGQGPEFLIYFQGTGAADDSGLPNDRFFAVRPEGSVSTLKIQRTERGDSAVYLCASSLRMNTEAFFGQGTRLTVV.

The chain couples TRBV19 to TRBJ2-5; D not resolved. The J call may be in error: the DNA end matches TRBJ2-7 better. The CDR3 runs 14 residues. The germline V gene has CDR1 LNHDA and CDR2 SQIVND (reference sequence). The CDR3 bases are TGTGCCAGTAGCCCCGCTTGGAGCTCCTACGAGCAGTACTTC. Translation: CASSPAWSSYEQYF.

The chain combines TRBV11-2 with TRBJ1-2, with 7 bases lining up with TRBD1. Germline CDR1 is SGHAT and CDR2 is FQNNGV. Losses at the gene ends were 4 bases for V and 8 bases for J; bases not matched to a gene: 4. The CDR3 spans 12 residues. The CDR3 sequence: CASSSTGVGYTF. The CDR3 nucleotides are TGTGCCAGCAGCTCCACAGGGGTGGGCTACACCTTC.

The chain links TRBV2 to TRBJ2-7; D is perhaps TRBD2 (5 bases). Trimming cost V 6 bases and J 5 bases, with 8 bases left between them. Per germline, CDR1 SNHLY and CDR2 FYNNEI. This CDR3 region has 11 residues. In DNA form, the CDR3 reads TGTGCCAGCAGCACGGAGGACGAGCAGTACTTC. Its translation is CASSTEDEQYF.

J is TRBJ2-3 and V is TRBV4-1; 9 bases align to TRBD2. V lost 5 bases and J lost 3; bases outside the gene matches: 6. This CDR3 is built from 15 residues. CDR1 and CDR2 (germline): MGHRA, YSYEKL. CDR3 nucleotide sequence: TGCGCCAGCAGCGCGGGGCTAGCGGGGACAGATACGCAGTATTTT. This gives the protein CASSAGLAGTDTQYF.

This clone was seen just once. The chain employs TRBV11-2 and TRBJ1-1, with 8 bases identical to TRBD1. J gave up 4 bases and V 3 bases, and 4 bases lay outside the gene matches. The CDR3 consists of 14 residues. CDR1 is SGHAT, CDR2 FQNNGV, per germline. The CDR3 DNA reads TGTGCCAGCAGCTTCAGGGGGCGGGGCACTGAAGCTTTCTTT. Its translation: CASSFRGRGTEAFF.

The rearrangement uses TRBV19 and TRBJ1-5; unclear D gene. The germline gives CDR1 LNHDA, CDR2 SQIVND (reference sequence). The CDR3 has 13 amino acids. V shed 7 bases and J shed 3 bases, with 10 bases lying between them. This CDR3 is CASKGPINQPQHF. Written as DNA, the CDR3 is TGTGCCAGTAAAGGACCTATCAATCAGCCCCAGCATTTT.

CDR3 nucleotides: TGTGCCAGCAATTCGTTCGGGACAGGGGGAAAATACGAGCAGTACTTC. Translated: CASNSFGTGGKYEQYF. This chain uses TRBV28 with TRBJ2-7; TRBD1 matches 11 bases. CDR1 is MDHEN and CDR2 is SYDVKM in the germline V gene. The V and J ends lost 7 bases and 4 bases, in that order; junction bases with no gene match: 12. This CDR3 contains 16 residues.

The chain is built from TRBV6-1 and TRBJ2-7; tentative D call: TRBD1 (6 bases). CDR3 length: 14 residues. CDR1 is MNHNS and CDR2 is SASEGT in the germline V gene. The V and J ends lost 2 bases and 4 bases respectively, with 12 bases between them. The CDR3 nucleotides read TGTGCCAGCAGTGAACAGGGGCTTAAGTACGAGCAGTACTTC. This sequence encodes CASSEQGLKYEQYF.

The chain carries TRBV28 and TRBJ2-7; a possible D gene is TRBD2 (5 bases). Trimming pared 6 bases from V and 4 bases from J, leaving 10 bases between. The CDR3 is 12 residues long. Germline-derived CDR1 and CDR2 are MDHEN and SYDVKM. CDR3 DNA: TGTGCCAGCAGCCTTACTAGGTACGAGCAGTACTTC. It encodes CASSLTRYEQYF. Full variable domain (outside the CDR3, taken from reference TRBV28 and TRBJ2-7): DVKVTQSSRYLVKRTGEKVFLECVQDMDHENMFWYRQDPGLGLRLIYFSYDVKMKEKGDIPEGYSVSREKKERFSLILESASTNQTSMYLCASSLTRYEQYFGPGTRLTVT.

The V and J genes are TRBV5-1 and TRBJ1-2; weak D call: TRBD1 (6 bases). V lost 1 base and J lost 3, with 13 bases in between. Germline V CDR1 and CDR2: SGHRS, YFSETQ. The CDR3 has 15 amino acids. CDR3 coding DNA: TGCGCCAGCAGCTTGTGGCGGGACACCTACTATGGCTACACCTTC. It yields the protein CASSLWRDTYYGYTF.

The chain uses TRBV9 and TRBJ2-7, with a weak D call TRBD1 (7 bases). Trimming left V 0 bases short and J 7 bases short, with 14 bases between. Germline V gene lookup returns CDR1 SGDLS and CDR2 YYNGEE. There are 14 residues in the CDR3. Here the CDR3 DNA reads TGTGCCAGCAGCGTAGGGCCCCCAGGGGGGGAGCAGTACTTC. Its translation is CASSVGPPGGEQYF.

In nucleotides, the CDR3 is TGTGCCAGTAGTATCGGACTAGCGGGACTACAAGATTACTACGAGCAGTACTTC. Residues: CASSIGLAGLQDYYEQYF. This chain joins TRBV19 and TRBJ2-5, with TRBD2 matching 12 bases. Matching the DNA end better, TRBJ2-7 makes the J call doubtful. Germline CDR1 reads LNHDA; CDR2 reads SQIVND (reference sequence). This CDR3 has 18 residues.

The rearrangement uses TRBV7-6 and TRBJ2-1; 11 bases match TRBD1. With 5 bases clipped from V and 4 bases from J, the junction kept 4 bases outside the gene matches. The CDR3 has 15 amino acids. CDR1 and CDR2 from the germline V gene are SGHVS and FNYEAQ. The DNA of the CDR3 is TGTGCCAGCAGCCACGGACAGGGGGCATACAATGAGCAGTTCTTC. This sequence encodes CASSHGQGAYNEQFF.

The chain employs TRBV18 and TRBJ1-3; the match to TRBD1 covers 11 bases. The germline V gene encodes CDR1 KGHSH and CDR2 LQKENI. The CDR3 has 16 amino acids. V lost 5 bases, J lost 2 bases, and 5 bases stayed unmatched. CDR3 sequence: CASSSGQGVTGNTIYF. For the CDR3, the DNA is TGTGCCAGCTCATCGGGACAGGGGGTTACTGGAAACACCATATATTTT.

The gene calls are TRBV28 and TRBJ2-1; D is tentatively TRBD1 or TRBD2 (6 bases each). Germline CDR1 is MDHEN and CDR2 is SYDVKM. V gave up 7 bases and J gave up 8 bases, with 24 bases separating them. The CDR3 runs to 16 residues. The CDR3 sequence: CASTGGGPGGDDEQFF. CDR3 coding DNA: TGTGCCAGCACTGGAGGGGGGCCAGGAGGGGACGATGAGCAGTTCTTC.

The rearrangement uses TRBV27 and TRBJ1-6; D uncertain. There are 16 residues in the CDR3. Trimming left V 6 bases short and J 6 bases short, with 18 bases between. CDR1 MNHEY and CDR2 SMNVEV come from the germline V gene (reference sequence). The CDR3 loop is CASRSNAYIINSPLHF. In DNA, the CDR3 is TGTGCCAGCAGGTCAAATGCCTATATCATTAATTCACCCCTCCACTTT.

V gene TRBV6-5 combines with J gene TRBJ1-3; D gene uncertain. Trimming took off 6 bases at V and 0 bases at J, with 9 bases between the two ends. Germline loops: CDR1 MNHEY, CDR2 SVGAGI. The CDR3 consists of 14 residues. For the CDR3, the DNA is TGTGCCAGCAGCCGGGTAGACTCTGGAAACACCATATATTTT. Residues: CASSRVDSGNTIYF.

The V call is TRBV18, the J call TRBJ2-5; D tentatively reads TRBD1 or TRBD2 (5 bases each). CDR1 and CDR2 (germline): KGHSH, LQKENI. The CDR3 has 14 amino acids. Trimming cost V 3 bases and J 9 bases, with 17 bases left between them. The CDR3 nucleotides read TGTGCCAGCTCACCCCAGGGTGGGCCCGGGGCCCAGTACTTC. Amino acid sequence: CASSPQGGPGAQYF.

This clone has a single count. V gene TRBV19 combines with J gene TRBJ2-7; 10 nucleotides align to TRBD2. The V and J ends lost 5 bases and 1 base, in that order; junction bases with no gene match: 5. The CDR3 length is 15 residues. The germline V gene encodes CDR1 LNHDA and CDR2 SQIVND (reference sequence). This chain's CDR3 is CASSPAGLASYEQYF. In nucleotides, the CDR3 is TGTGCCAGTAGTCCCGCGGGACTAGCGTCCTACGAGCAGTACTTC. The variable domain in full, with the rest retrieved from reference TRBV19 and TRBJ2-7, is DGGITQSPKYLFRKEGQNVTLSCEQNLNHDAMYWYRQDPGQGLRLIYYSQIVNDFQKGDIAEGYSVSREKKESFPLTVTSAQKNPTAFYLCASSPAGLASYEQYFGPGTRLTVT.

As regards this clone: This same CDR3 is encoded by further DNA sequences in the sample. The chain recombines TRBV2 with TRBJ1-5; 9 bases agree with TRBD1. Germline-derived CDR1 and CDR2 are SNHLY and FYNNEI. The V segment lost 4 bases and the J segment 2 bases; nucleotides outside the gene matches: 0. The CDR3 totals 14 residues. The CDR3 DNA sequence: TGTGCCAGCAGTGGGACAGGGGGCAATCAGCCCCAGCATTTT. Amino acid sequence: CASSGTGGNQPQHF.

The chain employs TRBV10-3 and TRBJ1-1, with 8 bases lining up with TRBD1. The length of the CDR3 is 13 residues. CDR1 ENHRY and CDR2 SYGVKD come from the germline V gene. V lost 8 bases, J lost 5 bases, and 7 bases stayed unmatched. The CDR3 DNA reads as TGTGCCATCGGGCTTGACAGGGGTACTGAAGCTTTCTTT. This sequence encodes CAIGLDRGTEAFF.

This clone has just a few counts. The chain couples TRBV7-9 to TRBJ2-6; D is uncertain. Trimming took 0 bases from V and 0 from J, leaving 3 bases between them. CDR3 length equals 15 residues. The germline gives CDR1 SEHNR, CDR2 FQNEAQ (reference sequence). Written as DNA, the CDR3 is TGTGCCAGCAGCTTAGCCCTCTCTGGGGCCAACGTCCTGACTTTC. Protein product: CASSLALSGANVLTF.

The V call is TRBV16, the J call TRBJ1-2; 10 positions agree with TRBD1. Germline CDR1 is KGHSY and CDR2 is FQNENV. J gave up 2 bases and V 4 bases, and 4 bases lay outside the gene matches. This CDR3 is built from 15 residues. The CDR3 region is CASSPLGQGNYGYTF. Here the CDR3 DNA reads TGTGCCAGCAGCCCCCTGGGACAGGGGAACTATGGCTACACCTTC.

The chain carries TRBV5-4 and TRBJ2-1; 13 bases are shared with TRBD2. CDR3 size: 15 residues. V lost 1 base and J lost 8; bases outside the gene matches: 3. Germline lookup yields CDR1 SGHNT and CDR2 YYREEE (reference sequence). Here the CDR3 reads CASSLRTSGSHEQFF. The DNA of the CDR3 is TGTGCCAGCAGCTTGAGGACTAGCGGGAGCCATGAGCAGTTCTTC.

The V and J genes are TRBV9 and TRBJ2-5; TRBD1 agrees at 11 bases. V shed 6 bases and J 5 bases; nucleotides not matched to a gene: 12. CDR1 SGDLS and CDR2 YYNGEE come from the germline V gene. This CDR3 comprises 16 residues. In DNA form, the CDR3 reads TGTGCCAGCACCATGTCAGGGACAGGGGGGTTTGAGACCCAGTACTTC. It codes for CASTMSGTGGFETQYF.

V and J are TRBV7-2 and TRBJ1-2; D is possibly TRBD1 (6 bases). V was clipped by 7 bases and J by 1 base, with 13 bases between them. The CDR3 has 14 amino acids. Germline lookup yields CDR1 SGHTA and CDR2 FQGNSA. Here the CDR3 DNA reads TGTGCCAGCACGTTAGGGGGGAGTAACTATGGCTACACCTTC. Translating it yields CASTLGGSNYGYTF.

The chain recombines TRBV9 with TRBJ2-2; no firm D call. The germline CDR1 and CDR2 sequences are SGDLS and YYNGEE. This CDR3 contains 18 residues. V gave up 0 bases and J gave up 1 base, with 16 bases separating them. CDR3: CASSVAYLRMWNTGELFF. The CDR3 DNA follows: TGTGCCAGCAGCGTAGCTTATTTGAGAATGTGGAACACCGGGGAGCTGTTTTTT.

V and J are TRBV7-9 and TRBJ2-2; 13 bases fit TRBD2. The germline CDR1 and CDR2 sequences are SEHNR and FQNEAQ (reference sequence). The trim removed 5 bases at V and 4 bases at J, leaving 4 bases unmatched. The CDR3 length is 16 residues. The CDR3 loop reads CASSPGLAGVTGELFF. CDR3 nucleotides: TGTGCCAGCAGCCCCGGACTAGCGGGAGTCACCGGGGAGCTGTTTTTT.

The V call is TRBV4-1, the J call TRBJ1-2; D remains ambiguous. The V gene lost 0 bases and the J gene lost 4 bases, with 12 bases spanning the gap. Germline-derived CDR1 and CDR2 are MGHRA and YSYEKL. The CDR3 runs 15 residues. In nucleotides, the CDR3 is TGCGCCAGCAGCCAAGACGCGTCGAGTTTCTATGGCTACACCTTC. Translation: CASSQDASSFYGYTF.

This clone was detected only once. V and J are TRBV18 and TRBJ2-3; D call uncertain. The V end lost 3 bases, the J end lost 0 bases, and 19 bases lay between the germline ends. The V gene's germline CDR1 is KGHSH and CDR2 LQKENI. This CDR3 has 18 residues. Written as DNA, the CDR3 is TGTGCCAGCTCACCTCAGGACGGGCCTGCCGGTAGCACAGATACGCAGTATTTT. Residues: CASSPQDGPAGSTDTQYF.